The clone carrying this TCR beta chain has at least ten counts. The antigen remains unidentified. This record comes from a study of T cells after yellow fever vaccination. General study points: Highly abundant clonotypes carried over from the bulk population could end up in FACS-sorted repertoires as contaminants. Of the clonotypes, a small share occurred in both CD4 and CD8 compartments. Reappearance after the booster was observed for most primary-vaccination clones (roughly 95% CD4, roughly 90% CD8).

TCR cDNA, made by 5'RACE template switching, carried an added universal primer site and UMIs. TCRdb redid the calling of the 5' RACE reads with MiXCR, one entry per CDR3 protein. The table records approximately 250,000 distinct CDR3 sequences, approximately 3.8% of them present only once. The sequence was collected from a young man who received the YFV17D yellow fever vaccine. The sample in question was PBMCs, obtained 15 days after the yellow fever booster vaccination.

The CDR3 loop is CASRDWGELNTEAFF. In DNA form, the CDR3 reads TGTGCCAGCAGGGACTGGGGGGAACTTAACACTGAAGCTTTCTTT. The chain employs TRBV3-1 and TRBJ1-1; possibly TRBD1 for D (5 bases). The CDR3 is made up of 15 amino acids. V lost 6 bases to trimming and J lost 2 bases, with 16 bases between them. From germline, CDR1 is LGHDT and CDR2 YNNKEL (reference sequence).